The 25 T cell receptor beta chains reported below all come from one sample, sequenced in a study of Tregs in tolerant kidney transplant recipients. Generated by immunoSEQ multiplex PCR, the TCRdb table keeps only in-frame clones and is missing some. The sample yields 68,000 or so clones, about 83% seen once. Input material: CD4+ T cells from blood. The receptors were sampled from a human donor in good health.

This rearrangement joins TRBV5-6 to TRBJ1-1, with a possible D match to TRBD1 (6 bases). The CDR3 has 13 residues. Looked up from germline, CDR1 is SGHDT and CDR2 is YYEEEE. V shed 7 bases and J shed 10 bases, with 20 bases lying between them. The CDR3 reads CASFQRGVYRAFF. In nucleotides, the CDR3 is TGTGCCAGCTTCCAAAGGGGGGTGTATCGAGCTTTCTTT.

V is TRBV28 and J is TRBJ1-1; D is undetermined. The CDR3 extends over 13 amino acids. V was pared by 7 bases and J by 4 bases, with 13 bases between. The germline gives CDR1 MDHEN, CDR2 SYDVKM. CDR3 sequence reads: CASTATGSTEAFF. Here the CDR3 DNA reads TGTGCCAGCACCGCAACCGGAAGCACTGAAGCTTTCTTT.

The rearrangement uses TRBV6-5 and TRBJ1-1, with D hard to call. Trimming removed 0 bases from V and 5 bases from J, with 16 bases in between. The CDR3 extends over 16 amino acids. Per the germline V gene, CDR1 is MNHEY and CDR2 is SVGAGI. CDR3 coding DNA: TGTGCCAGCAGTTACTCCCCGGTGGGGATAGGAACTGAAGCTTTCTTT. Translated, it gives CASSYSPVGIGTEAFF.

The rearrangement joins TRBV18 to TRBJ2-3; 13 nucleotides line up with TRBD2. The ends lost 4 bases at V and 6 bases at J; junction bases unmatched: 1. Germline loops: CDR1 KGHSH, CDR2 LQKENI. CDR3 length: 14 residues. The CDR3 nucleotides are TGTGCCAGCTCACTGGGACTAGCGGGGGATACGCAGTATTTT. Amino acids: CASSLGLAGDTQYF.

This chain's CDR3 is CASSTDRTGVYGYTF. The CDR3 DNA sequence: TGTGCCAGCAGTACCGACCGGACAGGGGTGTATGGCTACACCTTC. The chain carries TRBV6-5 and TRBJ1-2; 9 nucleotides match TRBD1. The V and J ends lost 5 bases and 5 bases, in that order; junction bases with no gene match: 9. This CDR3 region has 15 residues. Germline assignment: CDR1 MNHEY and CDR2 SVGAGI.

In this sample, this clone turned up a few times. The same CDR3 can be traced to other DNA sequences in this sample. The CDR3 coding sequence is TGTGCCAGCAGCCCGGGACTAGCGGCCAACAATGAGCAGTTCTTC. Protein product: CASSPGLAANNEQFF. The J gene is TRBJ2-1, the V gene TRBV7-2, with 11 bases that match TRBD2. The ends lost 5 bases at V and 5 bases at J; junction bases unmatched: 5. This CDR3 spans 15 amino acids. Looked up from germline, CDR1 is SGHTA and CDR2 is FQGNSA.

Regarding this clone: At one of its ends the junction is not consistent with the germline gene, which may arise from a read error. This chain uses TRBV5-4 with TRBJ1-1; 10 bases agree with TRBD1. This CDR3 is built from 16 residues. Per germline, CDR1 SGHNT and CDR2 YYREEE (reference sequence). The CDR3 sequence is CASSLTRQGANAEAFF. CDR3 in DNA: TGTGCCAGCAGCTTGACGAGACAGGGGGCGAACGCTGAAGCTTTCTTT.

The V call is TRBV29-1, the J call TRBJ2-7; the D gene could be TRBD1 or TRBD2 (5 bases each). The CDR3 is 15 amino acids. V lost 2 bases and J lost 3, with 17 bases in between. In germline, CDR1 is SQVTM, CDR2 ANQGSEA. For the CDR3, the DNA is TGCAGCGTTGAACGGGGTCAGGGTCGATTCTACGAGCAGTACTTC. Translating gives CSVERGQGRFYEQYF.

The V gene is TRBV28, the J gene TRBJ2-7; 10 positions agree with TRBD2. The CDR3 is 16 amino acids. Germline V lookup: CDR1 MDHEN, CDR2 SYDVKM. V lost 6 bases and J lost 6; bases outside the gene matches: 14. The CDR3 DNA sequence: TGTGCCAGCAGCCCCATCAAGAGCGGGGGGGTCCGCGAGCAGTACTTC. This sequence encodes CASSPIKSGGVREQYF.

The chain combines TRBV6-6 with TRBJ1-2; 7 bases agree with TRBD1. The CDR3 is 11 amino acids. CDR1 and CDR2 from the germline V gene are MNHNY and SVGAGI (reference sequence). J gave up 4 bases and V 8 bases, and 1 base lay outside the gene matches. The CDR3 DNA is TGTGCCAGCGGGACAGTCTATGGCTACACCTTC. Protein: CASGTVYGYTF.

The J gene is TRBJ2-2, the V gene TRBV11-3, with TRBD2 matching 9 bases. J lost 1 base, V lost 5 bases, and 11 bases had no gene match. This CDR3 contains 18 residues. Germline CDR1 reads SGHNT; CDR2 reads YENEEA. The CDR3 here is CASSPLSWREGNTGELFF. The CDR3 DNA sequence: TGTGCCAGCAGCCCACTCAGTTGGCGGGAGGGGAACACCGGGGAGCTGTTTTTT. Looking up the rest from reference TRBV11-3 and TRBJ2-2 gives the full variable domain: EAGVVQSPRYKIIEKKQPVAFWCNPISGHNTLYWYLQNLGQGPELLIRYENEEAVDDSQLPKDRFSAERLKGVDSTLKIQPAELGDSAVYLCASSPLSWREGNTGELFFGEGSRLTVL.

This clone was detected once. The chain combines TRBV14 with TRBJ1-4; no firm D call. V lost 4 bases and J lost 4, with 13 bases in between. This CDR3 contains 15 residues. Germline values: CDR1 SGHDN, CDR2 FVKESK. The CDR3 DNA reads as TGTGCCAGCAGCCCCGTTGGAGCAGGTAATGAAAAACTGTTTTTT. As protein: CASSPVGAGNEKLFF. The full variable domain, rest sourced from reference TRBV14 and TRBJ1-4, is EAGVTQFPSHSVIEKGQTVTLRCDPISGHDNLYWYRRVMGKEIKFLLHFVKESKQDESGMPNNRFLAERTGGTYSTLKVQPAELEDSGVYFCASSPVGAGNEKLFFGSGTQLSVL.

This clone has just one count. The chain couples TRBV20-1 to TRBJ2-3; weak D call: TRBD2 (6 bases). The germline V gene has CDR1 DFQATT and CDR2 SNEGSKA (reference sequence). The CDR3 has 10 amino acids. CDR3 residues: CGTGGGTQYF. In DNA form, the CDR3 reads TGCGGGACTGGTGGGGGTACGCAGTATTTT.

The table lists this clone with a few counts. The V call is TRBV5-1, the J call TRBJ2-2; D unclear. The CDR3 runs to 13 residues. The germline V gene has CDR1 SGHRS and CDR2 YFSETQ. Trimming stripped 7 bases from V and 0 bases from J, with 7 bases between. The CDR3 loop reads CASADPNTGELFF. DNA of the CDR3: TGCGCCAGCGCAGACCCGAACACCGGGGAGCTGTTTTTT.

This clone was counted once. The chain combines TRBV7-2 with TRBJ2-7; 9 bases agree with TRBD2. Germline V gene lookup returns CDR1 SGHTA and CDR2 FQGNSA. With 5 bases clipped from V and 7 bases from J, the junction kept 15 bases outside the gene matches. The CDR3 is 16 residues long. The CDR3 DNA follows: TGTGCCAGCAGCCCCGGGCTAGCGGGGCCCCTGGGGGAGCAGTACTTC. The encoded protein is CASSPGLAGPLGEQYF.

Of note for this clone: The germline gene is not matched at one end of the junction; a read error may be the cause. The chain recombines TRBV5-1 with TRBJ2-7; TRBD2 agrees at 10 bases. This CDR3 is 16 amino acids long. Germline lookup yields CDR1 SGHRS and CDR2 YFSETQ. The CDR3 DNA sequence: TGCGCCAGCAGCCCCCGTCAACTAGCGGGGACGGAAATCCCCAAATTC. This gives the protein CASSPRQLAGTEIPKF.

The rearrangement uses TRBV11-2 and TRBJ2-3; 10 nucleotides align to TRBD2. There are 15 residues in the CDR3. The junction had 4 bases not matched to a gene; V was cut back by 3 bases and J by 4 bases. CDR1 and CDR2 (germline): SGHAT, FQNNGV. The CDR3 DNA is TGTGCCAGCAGCTTCCTAGCGGGAGTTGCAGATACGCAGTATTTT. This encodes CASSFLAGVADTQYF.

This chain connects TRBV29-1 to TRBJ1-1, with D unclear. The germline V gene encodes CDR1 SQVTM and CDR2 ANQGSEA. The CDR3 extends over 12 amino acids. Written as DNA, the CDR3 is TGCAGTGCAAGACATGTCGGCTCTGAAGCTTTCTTT. Amino acids: CSARHVGSEAFF.

The chain links TRBV5-1 to TRBJ2-3; D remains ambiguous. This CDR3 comprises 16 residues. Germline CDR1 reads SGHRS; CDR2 reads YFSETQ. Trimming removed 0 bases at V and 1 base at J, with 12 bases between. CDR3 nucleotides: TGCGCCAGCAGCTTGGGTCTCCCTCTCCGCACAGATACGCAGTATTTT. Translating it yields CASSLGLPLRTDTQYF.

The chain recombines TRBV7-6 with TRBJ1-4, with TRBD1 identical over 7 bases. This CDR3 is built from 14 residues. V was pared by 4 bases and J by 2 bases, with 1 base of the junction left unmatched. Germline CDR1 and CDR2: SGHVS and FNYEAQ. The CDR3: CASSSGGTNEKLFF. In DNA form, the CDR3 reads TGTGCCAGCAGCTCAGGGGGGACTAATGAAAAACTGTTTTTT.

Concerning this clone itself: Other DNA sequences in the same sample also yield this CDR3. The chain has TRBV6-5 and TRBJ1-1; D not resolved. The CDR3 has 13 residues. V lost 6 bases to trimming and J lost 0 bases, with 8 bases between them. Germline V lookup: CDR1 MNHEY, CDR2 SVGAGI. The DNA of the CDR3 is TGTGCCAGCAGGGCGGTGATGAACACTGAAGCTTTCTTT. It codes for CASRAVMNTEAFF.

The chain joins TRBV7-2 to TRBJ2-2; D is undetermined. CDR1 and CDR2 (germline): SGHTA, FQGNSA. This CDR3 comprises 15 residues. V was clipped by 3 bases and J by 3 bases, with 11 bases between them. The CDR3 sequence: CASSFRSPDTGELFF. The CDR3 region has the DNA TGTGCCAGCAGCTTTCGTTCTCCGGACACCGGGGAGCTGTTTTTT.

The gene calls are TRBV2 and TRBJ2-3; D uncertain. Trimming removed 6 bases at V and 5 bases at J, with 15 bases between. Germline CDR1 is SNHLY and CDR2 is FYNNEI. The length of the CDR3 is 14 residues. DNA for the CDR3: TGTGCCAGCAGCCAGACTGGACGTGGAGATACGCAGTATTTT. The encoded protein is CASSQTGRGDTQYF. Full variable domain (remainder filled in from reference TRBV2 and TRBJ2-3): EPEVTQTPSHQVTQMGQEVILRCVPISNHLYFYWYRQILGQKVEFLVSFYNNEISEKSEIFDDQFSVERPDGSNFTLKIRSTKLEDSAMYFCASSQTGRGDTQYFGPGTRLTVL.

The rearrangement links TRBV30 to TRBJ1-1, with D hard to call. The length of the CDR3 is 14 residues. V dropped 4 bases and J dropped 5 bases, with 17 bases sitting between them. Germline CDR1 is GTSNPN and CDR2 is SVGIG (reference sequence). The CDR3 DNA follows: TGTGCCTGGAACCCGACCCACCTAGGGACTGAAGCTTTCTTT. Translated, it gives CAWNPTHLGTEAFF.

CDR3 bases: TGTGCCAGCAGCTTCGGTCCAGGGGGGTACTCCTACGAGCAGTACTTC. Translating it yields CASSFGPGGYSYEQYF. V and J are TRBV5-4 and TRBJ2-7; D is perhaps TRBD1 (7 bases). This CDR3 is built from 16 residues. Deletions cut 2 bases from V and 0 bases from J, with 15 bases between. Germline V gene lookup returns CDR1 SGHNT and CDR2 YYREEE (reference sequence).